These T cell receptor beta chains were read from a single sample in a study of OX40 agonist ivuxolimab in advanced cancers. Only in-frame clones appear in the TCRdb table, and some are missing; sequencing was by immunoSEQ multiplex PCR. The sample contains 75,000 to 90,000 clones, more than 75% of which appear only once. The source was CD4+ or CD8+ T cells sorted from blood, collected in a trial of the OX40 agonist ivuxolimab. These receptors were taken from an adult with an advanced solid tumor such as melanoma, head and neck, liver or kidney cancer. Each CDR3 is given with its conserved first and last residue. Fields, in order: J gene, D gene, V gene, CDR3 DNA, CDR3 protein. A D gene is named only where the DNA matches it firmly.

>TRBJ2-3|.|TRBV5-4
TGTGCCAGCAGCACCAAGACTGGGGAACCCACAGATACGCAGTATTTT
CASSTKTGEPTDTQYF
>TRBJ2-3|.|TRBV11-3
TGTGCCAGCAGCTTAGATACTAGCACAGATACGCAGTATTTT
CASSLDTSTDTQYF
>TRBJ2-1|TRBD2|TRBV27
TGTGCCAGCAGTCCGGGACTAGCCGGACCTAGGCAGTTCTTC
CASSPGLAGPRQFF
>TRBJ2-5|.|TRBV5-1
TGCGCCAGCAGCTTGTATGGAGGGGAAGAGACCCAGTACTTC
CASSLYGGEETQYF
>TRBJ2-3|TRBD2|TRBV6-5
TGTGCCAGCAGTTACGAGCGGGGGGCCCGCCGGGATACGCAGTATTTT
CASSYERGARRDTQYF
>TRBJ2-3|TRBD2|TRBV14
TGTGCCAGCAGCCATCGATATGGTGGCGGGAGATGGGCAGATACGCAGTATTTT
CASSHRYGGGRWADTQYF
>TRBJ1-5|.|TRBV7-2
TGTGCCAGCAGCTTAGAGGAGGAGGGCAATCAGCCCCAGCATTTT
CASSLEEEGNQPQHF
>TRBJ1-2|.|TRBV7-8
TGTGCCAGCAGCCTCGGGGCGGGGCGAGTCGGCTACACCTTC
CASSLGAGRVGYTF
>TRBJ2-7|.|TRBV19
TGTGCCACAACGGGACACTCATCCGAGCAGTACTTC
CATTGHSSEQYF
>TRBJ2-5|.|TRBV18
TGTGCCAGCCTTACGATGGGGGAGACCCAGTACTTC
CASLTMGETQYF
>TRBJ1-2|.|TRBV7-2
TGTGCCAGCAGCTTAGACAGGGTAACTGGCTACACCTTC
CASSLDRVTGYTF